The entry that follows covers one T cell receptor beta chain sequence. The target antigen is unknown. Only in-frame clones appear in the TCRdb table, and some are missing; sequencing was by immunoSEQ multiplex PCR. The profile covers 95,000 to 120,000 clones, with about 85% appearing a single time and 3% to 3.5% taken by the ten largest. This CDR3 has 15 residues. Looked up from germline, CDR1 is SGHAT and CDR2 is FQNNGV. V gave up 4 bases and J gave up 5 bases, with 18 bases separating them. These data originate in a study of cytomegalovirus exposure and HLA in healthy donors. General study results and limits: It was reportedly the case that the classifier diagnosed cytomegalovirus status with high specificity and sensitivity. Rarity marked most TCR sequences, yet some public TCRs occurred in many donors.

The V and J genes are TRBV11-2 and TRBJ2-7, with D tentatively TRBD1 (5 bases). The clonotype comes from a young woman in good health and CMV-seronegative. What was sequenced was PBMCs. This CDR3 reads CASSSPGNWGDEQYF. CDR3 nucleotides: TGTGCCAGCAGCTCCCCCGGTAATTGGGGCGACGAGCAGTACTTC.